This T cell receptor (beta chain) was identified during a study of OX40 agonist ivuxolimab in advanced cancers. At the level of the study: Administration of intravenous ivuxolimab to patients occurred every 2 weeks at 0.01 to 10 mg/kg. Aged 23 to 79 with a mean of about 63 years, they were around 85% male. Study-wide results and caveats: Clonal expansion was seen in CD4+ and CD8+ blood T cells by week 6 at 0.1 to 3.0 mg/kg. The 0.1-3.0 mg/kg partial responders had among the lowest clonal expansion.

Profiling relied on immunoSEQ multiplex PCR, and the TCRdb table lists in-frame clones only, not all of them. The sample has approximately 11,000 clones, 77% seen once. Germline values: CDR1 SNHLY, CDR2 FYNNEI. This CDR3 has 14 amino acids. Unmatched junction bases numbered 9, after V lost 7 bases and J lost 7 bases. About this clone: Antigen: not known.

The chain employs TRBV2 and TRBJ2-7; 11 bases are a match to TRBD2. This sample comprised CD4+ or CD8+ T cells sorted from blood, obtained in a trial of the OX40 agonist ivuxolimab. The origin of this receptor is an adult with an advanced solid tumor such as melanoma, head and neck, liver or kidney cancer. The CDR3 nucleotides read TGTGCCAGCACAACCCTAGCGGGGGGTGAGGAGCAGTACTTC. It encodes CASTTLAGGEEQYF. The complete variable domain, with remaining parts taken from reference TRBV2 and TRBJ2-7, reads EPEVTQTPSHQVTQMGQEVILRCVPISNHLYFYWYRQILGQKVEFLVSFYNNEISEKSEIFDDQFSVERPDGSNFTLKIRSTKLEDSAMYFCASTTLAGGEEQYFGPGTRLTVT.